A single sample gave rise to the 9 T cell receptor beta chains below, sequenced in a study of TIL therapy for anti-PD-1-resistant metastatic lung cancer (dated by TCRdb to about 2021). TCR beta CDR3 regions were amplified from genomic DNA by bias-controlled multiplex PCR with the immunoSEQ v3 hsTCRB kit. TCRdb limited this immuneACCESS table to in-frame rearrangements with V and J called. A share of clones is missing; checked studies link under half to unresolved V genes, and the rest is unexplained. The sample yields more than 55,000 clones; roughly 69% were counted once. Around 6.3% of the sample goes to the ten largest clones. The time point label, as the study defines it: pre-treatment sample, taken before nivolumab and TIL therapy. Here the sequenced sample was blood, taken at baseline. The receptors shown here come from a person aged 25 to 80 with non-small cell lung cancer.

The chain's CDR3 is CATSRGTNEKLFF. The CDR3 bases are TGTGCCACCAGCCGGGGAACAAATGAAAAACTGTTTTTT. V is TRBV15 and J is TRBJ1-4, with D hard to call. The CDR3 consists of 13 residues. Per the germline V gene, CDR1 is LNHNV and CDR2 is YYDKDF (reference sequence). V lost 5 bases and J lost 5, with 9 bases in between.

This clone turned up a few times. The chain recombines TRBV5-1 with TRBJ2-7; 9 nucleotides line up with TRBD2. V trimming: 4 bases; J trimming: 9 bases; junction bases outside the gene matches: 14. The germline CDR1 and CDR2 sequences are SGHRS and YFSETQ. This CDR3 has 15 residues. This chain's CDR3 is CASSTSPGLAGSQYF. The DNA for the CDR3 is TGCGCCAGCAGCACTTCTCCGGGACTAGCAGGGTCGCAGTACTTC.

This chain links TRBV19 with TRBJ1-1, with D possibly matching TRBD1 (5 bases). The V end lost 6 bases, the J end lost 3 bases, and 17 bases lay between the germline ends. CDR1 LNHDA and CDR2 SQIVND come from the germline V gene (reference sequence). This CDR3 is built from 15 residues. This CDR3 is CASSTTPVGDTEAFF. CDR3 nucleotides: TGTGCCAGTAGCACCACTCCGGTAGGGGACACTGAAGCTTTCTTT.

The chain combines TRBV28 with TRBJ2-5; tentatively, D is TRBD1 or TRBD2 (7 bases each). With 7 bases removed from V and 5 bases from J, the gap between germline ends came to 14 bases. The CDR3 is 13 residues long. CDR1 MDHEN and CDR2 SYDVKM come from the germline V gene. CDR3 coding DNA: TGTGCCAGCAAGGGAGGGGGCAGGGAGACCCAGTACTTC. Protein product: CASKGGGRETQYF.

The chain is built from TRBV15 and TRBJ2-3; no reliable D call. V was trimmed by 0 bases and J by 7 bases, leaving 8 bases between them. CDR1 LNHNV and CDR2 YYDKDF come from the germline V gene (reference sequence). The CDR3 is 13 residues long. The CDR3 nucleotides read TGTGCCACCAGCAGAGATTTGCAGAATACGCAGTATTTT. Its translation: CATSRDLQNTQYF.

The chain links TRBV5-4 to TRBJ1-1; D is undetermined. The V gene's germline CDR1 is SGHNT and CDR2 YYREEE (reference sequence). V lost 0 bases to trimming and J lost 10 bases, with 16 bases between them. The CDR3 contains 14 residues. CDR3: CASSLDSGSSRAFF. CDR3 bases: TGTGCCAGCAGCTTGGACTCGGGGTCGAGTAGAGCTTTCTTT.

This chain connects TRBV4-2 to TRBJ2-7; D is unresolved. The CDR3 covers 14 residues. Deletions cut 3 bases from V and 2 bases from J, with 11 bases between. Germline V gene sequence: CDR1 LGHNA, CDR2 YNFKEQ. The CDR3: CASSHRSEAYEQYF. The CDR3 coding sequence is TGTGCCAGCAGCCATAGGTCAGAGGCCTACGAGCAGTACTTC.

The rearrangement uses TRBV29-1 and TRBJ2-3; D is ambiguous. With 6 bases removed from V and 6 bases from J, the gap between germline ends came to 10 bases. The germline CDR1 and CDR2 sequences are SQVTM and ANQGSEA. The CDR3 covers 11 residues. DNA of the CDR3: TGCAGCGTAACCCGCTGGGATACGCAGTATTTT. Protein product: CSVTRWDTQYF.

The chain uses TRBV5-1 and TRBJ2-1; the D gene could be TRBD1 or TRBD2 (5 bases each). The CDR3 consists of 16 residues. Trimming took off 4 bases at V and 5 bases at J, with 19 bases between the two ends. Germline V gene data show CDR1 as SGHRS and CDR2 as YFSETQ. The CDR3: CASSDIPGPLDNEQFF. CDR3 nucleotides: TGCGCCAGCAGCGATATCCCGGGACCCTTAGACAATGAGCAGTTCTTC.